These 5 T cell receptor beta chains originate from one sample sequenced in a study of blood T cell repertoires in COVID-19. The data were produced by immunoSEQ multiplex PCR, yet TCRdb's version contains in-frame clones alone and is incomplete. The sample holds 150,000 to 200,000 clones, 70% to 80% seen once. The sample consisted of PBMCs or T cells enriched from blood (not recorded which). The receptors come from a woman aged 50 to 60 who had recovered from COVID-19.

The chain uses TRBV5-1 and TRBJ1-1; D call uncertain. In germline, CDR1 is SGHRS, CDR2 YFSETQ. V gave up 3 bases and J gave up 1 base, with 10 bases separating them. CDR3 length: 14 amino acids. The CDR3 coding sequence is TGCGCCAGCAGCTCTATTAAGCAGAACACTGAAGCTTTCTTT. As protein: CASSSIKQNTEAFF.

This sequence joins TRBV7-9 and TRBJ1-1; TRBD1 aligns across 7 bases. The germline CDR1 and CDR2 sequences are SEHNR and FQNEAQ (reference sequence). There are 13 residues in the CDR3. The ends lost 6 bases at V and 10 bases at J; junction bases unmatched: 11. The chain's CDR3 is CASSKTGLGGAFF. CDR3 DNA sequence: TGTGCCAGCAGTAAGACAGGGTTAGGTGGAGCTTTCTTT.

V and J are TRBV4-2 and TRBJ1-6; no reliable D call. CDR1 and CDR2 from the germline V gene are LGHNA and YNFKEQ. The CDR3 is made up of 17 amino acids. V gave up 1 base and J gave up 2 bases, with 12 bases separating them. CDR3 amino acids: CASSQGSLQTYNSPLHF. CDR3 nucleotides: TGTGCCAGCAGCCAAGGTTCATTGCAGACCTATAATTCACCCCTCCACTTT.

The genes are TRBV27 and TRBJ2-2; D remains ambiguous. The CDR3 contains 12 residues. Per the germline V gene, CDR1 is MNHEY and CDR2 is SMNVEV (reference sequence). V lost 7 bases, J lost 6 bases, and 9 bases lay in between. In DNA form, the CDR3 reads TGTGCCAGCACGACTGTCGCCGGGGAGCTGTTTTTT. Amino acids: CASTTVAGELFF.

The chain recombines TRBV27 with TRBJ2-7; possibly TRBD2 for D (7 bases). V was shortened by 6 bases and J by 3 bases, with 15 bases between the two germline ends. CDR3 size: 14 residues. Germline loops: CDR1 MNHEY, CDR2 SMNVEV (reference sequence). CDR3 residues: CASSGRGANYEQYF. DNA of the CDR3: TGTGCCAGCAGCGGACGGGGGGCTAACTACGAGCAGTACTTC.